This TCR beta chain came from a study of cytomegalovirus exposure and HLA in healthy donors. Every donor was a healthy person donating bone marrow. The PCR had 60 Vbeta and 13 Jbeta primers. Libraries were prepared by immunoSEQ multiplex PCR; TCRdb keeps only in-frame clonotypes and omits some of them. The table includes 64,000 or so clones, approximately 83% detected once. The CDR3 runs 14 residues. CDR1 is SGHKS, CDR2 YYEKEE, per germline (reference sequence). Trimming pared 2 bases from V and 5 bases from J, leaving 13 bases between. Input material: PBMCs. The genes are TRBV5-5 and TRBJ2-5; maybe TRBD1 (5 bases). The clonotype was recovered from a female donor in good health and CMV-seronegative. In nucleotides, the CDR3 is TGTGCCAGCAGCTTAGAAGGGGTAGGGGAGACCCAGTACTTC. Encoded protein: CASSLEGVGETQYF. The entire variable domain, with the rest obtained from reference TRBV5-5 and TRBJ2-5, is as follows: DAGVTQSPTHLIKTRGQQVTLRCSPISGHKSVSWYQQVLGQGPQFIFQYYEKEERGRGNFPDRFSARQFPNYSSELNVNALLLGDSALYLCASSLEGVGETQYFGPGTRLLVL.